This T cell receptor beta chain was profiled in a study of shared clonotypes between healthy human individuals. Study findings and constraints: The study found lower generation probabilities in non-shared clonotypes than in those shared by all four donors. A few donors had roughly 5% of their naive CD4 clonotypes in common. Investigators expected sequencing depth to affect clonotype sharing among donors. Only blood underwent sampling, and tissue repertoires likely differ.

The data were produced by immunoSEQ multiplex PCR, yet TCRdb's version contains in-frame clones alone and is incomplete. Of roughly 2.6 million clones listed, approximately 90% are singletons. A note on this clone: Its antigen remains unknown.

V trimming: 4 bases; J trimming: 4 bases; junction bases outside the gene matches: 7. Per the germline V gene, CDR1 is SGHRS and CDR2 is YFSETQ. This CDR3 contains 14 residues. Source material: naive CD4+ T cells sorted from blood. Noted subset: CD45RA+ positively selected. The source is a man younger than 30 in good health. The chain couples TRBV5-1 to TRBJ1-2; 7 positions match TRBD1. DNA for the CDR3: TGCGCCAGCAGCCAGACAGGGCAGGGCTATGGCTACACCTTC. This codes for CASSQTGQGYGYTF.